Described below is a single T cell receptor beta chain sequence and its context. Germline loops: CDR1 LGHNA, CDR2 YSLEER. The CDR3 is 16 residues long. Trimming removed 0 bases from V and 5 bases from J; junction bases left unmatched: 4. The data were obtained in a study of shared clonotypes between healthy human individuals. Study at large: Each donor contributed plates that comprised three CD4 naive, three CD4 memory, two CD8 naive and one CD8 memory.

Sequencing was performed with immunoSEQ multiplex PCR; in TCRdb, only in-frame clones are kept and a portion is missing. The profile shows about 1 million clones, about three quarters of them singletons. This TCR derives from a man younger than 30 in good health. Material for sequencing was memory CD4+ T cells sorted from blood. Subset meaning: CD45RA-negative fraction. The rearrangement uses TRBV4-3 and TRBJ2-3, with 11 bases lining up with TRBD1. CDR3 DNA: TGCGCCAGCAGCCAAGATGGACAGGGGGCCGGAGATACGCAGTATTTT. Its translation is CASSQDGQGAGDTQYF.